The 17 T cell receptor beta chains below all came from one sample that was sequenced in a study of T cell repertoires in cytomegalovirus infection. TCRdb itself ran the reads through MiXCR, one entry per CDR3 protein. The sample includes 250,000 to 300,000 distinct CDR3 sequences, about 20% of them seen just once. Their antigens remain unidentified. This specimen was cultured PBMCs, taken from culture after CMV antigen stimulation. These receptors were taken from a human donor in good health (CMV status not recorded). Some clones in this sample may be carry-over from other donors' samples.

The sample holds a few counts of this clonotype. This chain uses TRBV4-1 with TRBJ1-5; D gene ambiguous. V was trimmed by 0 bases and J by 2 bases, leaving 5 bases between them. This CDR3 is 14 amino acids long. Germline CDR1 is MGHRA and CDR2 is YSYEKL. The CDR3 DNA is TGCGCCAGCAGCCAAGAGGGTGGCAATCAGCCCCAGCATTTT. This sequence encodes CASSQEGGNQPQHF.

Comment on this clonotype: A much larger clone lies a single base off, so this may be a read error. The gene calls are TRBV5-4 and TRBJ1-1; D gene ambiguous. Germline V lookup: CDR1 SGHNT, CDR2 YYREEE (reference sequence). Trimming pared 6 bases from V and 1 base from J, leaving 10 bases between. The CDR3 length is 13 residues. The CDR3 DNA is TGTGCCAGCAACGTAGAACCGAACACTGAAGCTTTCTTT. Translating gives CASNVEPNTEAFF.

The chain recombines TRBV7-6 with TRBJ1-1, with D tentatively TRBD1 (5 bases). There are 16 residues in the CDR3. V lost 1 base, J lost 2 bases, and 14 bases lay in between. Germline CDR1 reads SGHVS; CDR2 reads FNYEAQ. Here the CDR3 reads CASSLEAGFINTEAFF. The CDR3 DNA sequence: TGTGCCAGCAGCTTAGAAGCAGGGTTCATCAACACTGAAGCTTTCTTT.

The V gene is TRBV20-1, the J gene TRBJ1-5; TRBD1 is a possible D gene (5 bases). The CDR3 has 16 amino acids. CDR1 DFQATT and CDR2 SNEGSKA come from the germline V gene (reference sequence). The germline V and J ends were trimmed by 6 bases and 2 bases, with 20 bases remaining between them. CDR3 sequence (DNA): TGCAGTGCCGGGACGCCGATTAGGGTTGGCAATCAGCCCCAGCATTTT. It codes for CSAGTPIRVGNQPQHF.

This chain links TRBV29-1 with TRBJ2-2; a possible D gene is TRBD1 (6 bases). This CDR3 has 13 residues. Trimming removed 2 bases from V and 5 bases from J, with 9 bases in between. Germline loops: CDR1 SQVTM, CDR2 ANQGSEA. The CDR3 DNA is TGCAGCGTTGAACAACAGGGAACCGGGGAGCTGTTTTTT. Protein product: CSVEQQGTGELFF.

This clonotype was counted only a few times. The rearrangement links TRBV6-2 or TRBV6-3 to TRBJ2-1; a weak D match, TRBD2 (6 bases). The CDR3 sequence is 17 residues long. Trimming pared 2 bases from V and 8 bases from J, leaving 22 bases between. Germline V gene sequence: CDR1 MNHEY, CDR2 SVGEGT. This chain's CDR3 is CASSYPTRGRRSDEQFF. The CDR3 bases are TGTGCCAGCAGTTACCCTACTCGGGGGAGGAGGTCGGATGAGCAGTTCTTC.

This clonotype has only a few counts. CDR3: CASSPGQGSSGANVLTF. The CDR3 region has the DNA TGTGCCAGCAGCCCGGGACAGGGAAGCTCTGGGGCCAACGTCCTGACTTTC. The chain employs TRBV5-4 and TRBJ2-6, with 9 bases identical to TRBD1. The CDR3 runs to 17 residues. Per the germline V gene, CDR1 is SGHNT and CDR2 is YYREEE (reference sequence). Losses at the gene ends were 4 bases for V and 0 bases for J; bases not matched to a gene: 5.

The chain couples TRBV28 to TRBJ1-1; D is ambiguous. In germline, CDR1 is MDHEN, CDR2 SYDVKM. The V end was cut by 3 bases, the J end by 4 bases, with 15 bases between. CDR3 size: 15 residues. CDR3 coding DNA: TGTGCCAGCAGTTTTAGTTCGGGCTTTACCACTGAAGCTTTCTTT. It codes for CASSFSSGFTTEAFF.

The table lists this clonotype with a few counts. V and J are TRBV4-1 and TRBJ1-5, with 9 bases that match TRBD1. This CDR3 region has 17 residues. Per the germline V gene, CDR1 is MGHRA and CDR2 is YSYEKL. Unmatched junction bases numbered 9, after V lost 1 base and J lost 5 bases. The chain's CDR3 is CASSQAPPGQGYQPQHF. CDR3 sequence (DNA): TGCGCCAGCAGCCAAGCCCCTCCGGGACAGGGATATCAGCCCCAGCATTTT.

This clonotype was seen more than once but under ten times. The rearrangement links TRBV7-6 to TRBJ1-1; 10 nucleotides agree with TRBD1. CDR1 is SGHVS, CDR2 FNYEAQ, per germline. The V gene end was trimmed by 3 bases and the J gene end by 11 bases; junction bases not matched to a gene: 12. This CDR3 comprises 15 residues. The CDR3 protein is CASSFPTGGVDGAFF. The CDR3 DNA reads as TGTGCCAGCAGCTTTCCGACAGGGGGCGTTGATGGGGCTTTCTTT.

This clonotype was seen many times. The CDR3: CASSITTRGLGNTEAFF. The CDR3 DNA sequence: TGTGCCAGCAGCATCACGACCCGAGGTCTAGGGAACACTGAAGCTTTCTTT. The rearrangement links TRBV7-9 to TRBJ1-1; no clear D gene. Per germline, CDR1 SEHNR and CDR2 FQNEAQ (reference sequence). V lost 5 bases, J lost 1 base, and 20 bases lay in between. The CDR3 runs to 17 residues.

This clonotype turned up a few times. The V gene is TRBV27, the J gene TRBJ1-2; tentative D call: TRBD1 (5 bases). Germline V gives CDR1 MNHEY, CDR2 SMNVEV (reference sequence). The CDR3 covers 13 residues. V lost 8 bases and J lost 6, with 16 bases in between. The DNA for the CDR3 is TGTGCCAGCCGGTCGGGGGAGGGGAATGGCTACACCTTC. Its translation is CASRSGEGNGYTF.

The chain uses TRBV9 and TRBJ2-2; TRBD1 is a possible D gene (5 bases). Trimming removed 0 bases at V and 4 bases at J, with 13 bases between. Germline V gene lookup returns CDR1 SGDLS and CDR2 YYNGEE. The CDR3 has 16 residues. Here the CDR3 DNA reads TGTGCCAGCAGCGTAGTATCCAGGGTGAGCACCGGGGAGCTGTTTTTT. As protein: CASSVVSRVSTGELFF.

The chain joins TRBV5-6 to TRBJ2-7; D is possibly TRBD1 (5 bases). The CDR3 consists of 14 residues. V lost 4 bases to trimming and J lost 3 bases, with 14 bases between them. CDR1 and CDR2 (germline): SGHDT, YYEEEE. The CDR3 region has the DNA TGTGCCAGCAGCCCGGTGACAGCGCACTACGAGCAGTACGTC. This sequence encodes CASSPVTAHYEQYV.

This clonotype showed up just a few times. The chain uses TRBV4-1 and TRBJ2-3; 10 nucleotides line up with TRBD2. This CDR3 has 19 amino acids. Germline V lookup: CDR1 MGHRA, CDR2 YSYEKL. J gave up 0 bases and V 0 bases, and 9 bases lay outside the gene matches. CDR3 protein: CASSQDWASGGVSTDTQYF. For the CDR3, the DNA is TGCGCCAGCAGCCAAGATTGGGCTAGCGGGGGAGTTAGCACAGATACGCAGTATTTT.

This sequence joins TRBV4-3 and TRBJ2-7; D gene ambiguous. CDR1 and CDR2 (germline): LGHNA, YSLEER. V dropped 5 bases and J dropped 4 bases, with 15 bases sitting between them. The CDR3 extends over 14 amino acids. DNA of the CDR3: TGCGCCAGCAGCTTAAGTGCAGAAATATACGAGCAGTACTTC. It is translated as CASSLSAEIYEQYF.

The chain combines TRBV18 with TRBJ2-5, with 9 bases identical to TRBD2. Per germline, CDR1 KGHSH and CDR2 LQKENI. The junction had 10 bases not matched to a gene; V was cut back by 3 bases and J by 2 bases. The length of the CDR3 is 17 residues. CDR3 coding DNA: TGTGCCAGCTCACCTTCGTCTAGCGGGGAAGCACAAGAGACCCAGTACTTC. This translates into CASSPSSSGEAQETQYF.